This TCR beta chain comes out of a study of shared clonotypes between healthy human individuals. This CDR3 contains 15 residues. V shed 6 bases and J shed 6 bases, with 17 bases lying between them. Germline CDR1 is SNHLY and CDR2 is FYNNEI. Per the original methods: Owing to the provision of junction-only sequences devoid of quality scores by immunoSEQ, filtering differed. Only in-frame clones appear in the TCRdb table, and some are missing; sequencing was by immunoSEQ multiplex PCR. D and trimming were read from the DNA, whereas the V and J calls and clone size are those reported in that table. The table records about 2.2 million clones, roughly 91% of them present only once. Note on this clone: The antigen remains undetermined.

Study results and caveats: Clonotypes not shared had lower generation probabilities than those common to all four donors.

Terminally differentiated effector memory CD45RA+ cells were left out of the naive CD8 fraction, which was CD45RO-negative and positively selected for CCR7. The specimen sequenced was naive CD8+ T cells from PBMCs. This chain uses TRBV2 with TRBJ2-2; D is ambiguous. The sequence was obtained from a man younger than 35 in good health. Some clones in this sample may be carry-over from other donors' samples. The DNA for the CDR3 is TGTGCCAGCAGCGATGACCGGAATATCGCCGGGGAGCTGTTTTTT. Protein: CASSDDRNIAGELFF.